This passage covers 6 T cell receptor beta chains from one sample sequenced in a study of OX40 agonist ivuxolimab in advanced cancers. The table came from immunoSEQ multiplex PCR; TCRdb's copy has only in-frame clones and leaves some out. The table records more than 50,000 clones, under 90% of them present only once. The sequenced sample was CD4+ or CD8+ T cells sorted from blood, obtained in a trial of the OX40 agonist ivuxolimab. The receptors here all came from an adult with an advanced solid tumor such as melanoma, head and neck, liver or kidney cancer.

V is TRBV4-3 and J is TRBJ2-2; D is unresolved. Trimming removed 2 bases from V and 4 bases from J, with 17 bases in between. CDR1 and CDR2 (germline): LGHNA, YSLEER. The length of the CDR3 is 17 residues. The CDR3 region is CASSQINGGVVTGELFF. The DNA of the CDR3 is TGCGCCAGCAGCCAAATAAACGGTGGGGTGGTCACCGGGGAGCTGTTTTTT.

This chain links TRBV4-1 with TRBJ2-6; 7 nucleotides match TRBD1. CDR3 length: 16 amino acids. Trimming at V came to 4 bases and at J to 4 bases, leaving 7 bases not matched to a gene. Germline V gene lookup returns CDR1 MGHRA and CDR2 YSYEKL. CDR3 amino acids: CASSRSQGSGANVLTF. CDR3 DNA: TGCGCCAGCAGCCGATCACAGGGGTCCGGGGCCAACGTCCTGACTTTC.

The rearrangement joins TRBV14 to TRBJ1-2; D is perhaps TRBD1 (5 bases). CDR1 is SGHDN, CDR2 FVKESK, per germline. The V and J ends lost 0 bases and 3 bases respectively, with 11 bases between them. CDR3 length equals 15 residues. CDR3 residues: CASSQDFRADYGYTF. CDR3 bases: TGTGCCAGCAGCCAAGACTTCAGGGCGGACTATGGCTACACCTTC.

This clone was found a few times. The rearrangement joins TRBV5-1 to TRBJ2-4, with TRBD1 as a possible D gene (5 bases). The CDR3 has 14 residues. Germline values: CDR1 SGHRS, CDR2 YFSETQ. Trimming took 4 bases from V and 5 from J, leaving 13 bases between them. CDR3 protein: CASSPTVNQNIQYF. CDR3 sequence (DNA): TGCGCCAGCAGCCCGACAGTGAATCAAAACATTCAGTACTTC.

The chain is built from TRBV4-2 and TRBJ1-3; D unclear. V was pared by 4 bases and J by 2 bases, with 12 bases between. This CDR3 is built from 15 residues. CDR1 and CDR2 (germline): LGHNA, YNFKEQ. The CDR3 loop is CASSPHQDPGNTIYF. CDR3 nucleotide sequence: TGTGCCAGCAGCCCCCACCAGGACCCTGGAAACACCATATATTTT.

The genes are TRBV7-2 and TRBJ2-7; D possibly uses TRBD1 or TRBD2 (5 bases each). Trimming took off 5 bases at V and 0 bases at J, with 11 bases between the two ends. Germline-derived CDR1 and CDR2 are SGHTA and FQGNSA. This CDR3 has 14 residues. The chain's CDR3 is CASSPGDPSYEQYF. CDR3 DNA: TGTGCCAGCAGCCCCGGGGACCCCTCCTACGAGCAGTACTTC.